This T cell receptor beta chain derives from a study of control samples from healthy donors and cancer patients. This CDR3 is 15 amino acids long. Germline assignment: CDR1 MGHDK and CDR2 SYGVNS. Trimming at V came to 2 bases and at J to 3 bases, leaving 6 bases not matched to a gene. TCRdb's copy holds only in-frame clones and misses some; the assay was immunoSEQ multiplex PCR. The sample lists a few hundred thousand clones; 90% were seen once. The chain employs TRBV25-1 and TRBJ2-7; 8 bases match TRBD1. This TCR was sampled from a man aged 40-55 years with head and neck cancer. Sample: PBMCs. The CDR3 bases are TGTGCCAGCAGTGAAACTTGGACAGGGTTCTACGAGCAGTACTTC. Translating gives CASSETWTGFYEQYF.